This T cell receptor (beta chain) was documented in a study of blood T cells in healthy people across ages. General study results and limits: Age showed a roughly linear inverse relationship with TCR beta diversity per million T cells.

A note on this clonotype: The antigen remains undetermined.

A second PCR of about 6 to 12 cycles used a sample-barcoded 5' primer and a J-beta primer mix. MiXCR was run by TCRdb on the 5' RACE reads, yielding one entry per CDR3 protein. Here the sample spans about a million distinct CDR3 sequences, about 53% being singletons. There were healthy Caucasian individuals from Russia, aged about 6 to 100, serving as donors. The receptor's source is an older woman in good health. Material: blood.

CDR3 loop: CASSPHPSGSNGEQYF. DNA of the CDR3: TGTGCCAGCAGCCCACACCCTAGCGGGAGCAATGGCGAGCAGTACTTC. The rearrangement joins TRBV3-1 to TRBJ2-7, with TRBD2 matching 10 bases. CDR3 size: 16 residues. Looked up from germline, CDR1 is LGHDT and CDR2 is YNNKEL (reference sequence). The J segment lost 6 bases and the V segment lost 4 bases, leaving 12 bases of the junction unmatched.